A selection of T cell receptor beta chains follows, all from one sample in a study of CD8+ T cells in alopecia areata. Libraries were prepared by immunoSEQ multiplex PCR; TCRdb keeps only in-frame clonotypes and omits some of them. The sample includes tens of thousands of clones, roughly 45% of them seen just once. The sample taken for sequencing was NKG2D-low CD8+ T cells sorted from blood. These TCRs come from a human donor with alopecia areata. The CDR3 runs from the conserved cysteine through the conserved F or W. A D gene is named only where the DNA matches it firmly. Some rows have no size entry. The others give once, few or many, or a class for an expanded clone.

j_call clone_size d_call v_call cdr3_nt cdr3_aa
TRBJ2-3 - - TRBV4-3 TGCGCCAGCAGCCAAGAAGCAAGGGTCCCTAGCACAGATACGCAGTATTTT CASSQEARVPSTDTQYF
TRBJ2-1 - - TRBV29-1 TGCAGCGTTGTTGGACGGTACAATGAGCAGTTCTTC CSVVGRYNEQFF
TRBJ2-7 few - TRBV29-1 TGCAGCGTCCTCCGGGACACAACCTACGAGCAGTACTTC CSVLRDTTYEQYF
TRBJ1-1 - - TRBV7-9 TGTGCCAGCAGCCCAACGTCCGGAGAAGCTTTCTTT CASSPTSGEAFF
TRBJ2-1 - - TRBV6-5 TGTGCCAGCAGCGCGGCCCTCAATGAGCAGTTCTTC CASSAALNEQFF
TRBJ2-7 few - TRBV29-1 TGCAGCGTTGAAGATGAGAACAGCTCCTACGAGCAGTACTTC CSVEDENSSYEQYF
TRBJ2-1 - - TRBV5-1 TGCGCCAGCAGCTTAGTATACAATGAGCAGTTCTTC CASSLVYNEQFF
TRBJ2-3 - - TRBV5-1 TGCGCCAGCAGCTTGGCGGGACGGCCTGTGACAGATACGCAGTATTTT CASSLAGRPVTDTQYF
TRBJ1-1 - - TRBV6-5 TGTGCCAGCAGTTACGGAACGGGTGAAGCTTTCTTT CASSYGTGEAFF
TRBJ2-3 - TRBD2 TRBV4-3 TGCGCCAGCAGCCAAGGACTAGCGTCAGGCGATACGCAGTATTTT CASSQGLASGDTQYF
TRBJ1-5 - - TRBV7-8 TGTGCCAGCAGCTTCCCCCAGGGCCTTCAGCCCCAGCATTTT CASSFPQGLQPQHF
TRBJ1-1 - - TRBV7-8 TGTGCCAGCAGCTTAGGCTGGGGGCTGAGCACTGAAGCTTTCTTT CASSLGWGLSTEAFF
TRBJ2-7 - - TRBV4-1 TGCGCCAGCAGCCAAGGAAGCGACTACGAGCAGTACTTC CASSQGSDYEQYF
TRBJ1-3 - - TRBV29-1 TGCAGCGTTGAGCAGGGCTTCTCTGGAAACACCATATATTTT CSVEQGFSGNTIYF
TRBJ2-1 - TRBD2 TRBV7-9 TGTGCCAGCAGCTTAGTCCTAGCGGGGGATGAGCAGTTCTTC CASSLVLAGDEQFF
TRBJ2-6 - - TRBV4-3 TGCGCCAGCAGCTTAGGTGGGGCCAACGTCCTGACTTTC CASSLGGANVLTF
TRBJ2-7 few TRBD1 TRBV5-1 TGCGCCAGCAGCTTGGGGGGACAGACCTACGAGCAGTACTTC CASSLGGQTYEQYF
TRBJ1-3 few - TRBV29-1 TGCAGCGTTGAAACGGGGAAGGGACCTTCTGGAAACACCATATATTTT CSVETGKGPSGNTIYF